A selection of T cell receptor beta chains follows, all from one sample in a study of T cell changes during pregnancy in multiple sclerosis. Generated by immunoSEQ multiplex PCR, the TCRdb table keeps only in-frame clones and is missing some. This table holds roughly 69,000 clones, 90% to 95% found once. The input for sequencing was CD4+ T cells from peripheral blood mononuclear cells, taken in the third trimester of pregnancy. These receptors all come from a female donor in good health, enrolled as a control in a pregnancy study. Each CDR3 is given with its conserved first and last residue. D genes are given only for firm matches. Size is stated for part of the rows, as once, few or many counts, or as a class when the clone is expanded.

v_gene: TRBV9
d_gene: TRBD1
abundance: NA
j_gene: TRBJ1-2
CDR3aa: CASSVGTGVDYGYTF
CDR3nt: TGTGCCAGCAGCGTAGGAACAGGGGTGGACTATGGCTACACCTTC

v_gene: TRBV5-5
d_gene: TRBD1
abundance: NA
j_gene: TRBJ1-3
CDR3aa: CASSLGTGLSGNTIYF
CDR3nt: TGTGCCAGCAGCTTGGGGACAGGGTTATCTGGAAACACCATATATTTT

v_gene: TRBV18
d_gene: TRBD1
abundance: NA
j_gene: TRBJ1-6
CDR3aa: CASSMGDSNSPLHF
CDR3nt: TGTGCCAGCTCAATGGGGGACAGTAATTCACCCCTCCACTTT

v_gene: TRBV19
d_gene: TRBD1
abundance: few
j_gene: TRBJ1-2
CDR3aa: CASSPVGRQGARAYGYTF
CDR3nt: TGTGCCAGTAGTCCCGTTGGGCGACAGGGCGCAAGGGCCTATGGCTACACCTTC

v_gene: TRBV7-3
d_gene: NA
abundance: NA
j_gene: TRBJ2-3
CDR3aa: CASSQTGDTQYF
CDR3nt: TGTGCCAGCAGCCAAACAGGGGATACGCAGTATTTT

v_gene: TRBV2
d_gene: TRBD1
abundance: few
j_gene: TRBJ1-1
CDR3aa: CASSGGQPLLAFF
CDR3nt: TGTGCCAGCAGTGGGGGACAGCCTTTGTTGGCTTTCTTT

v_gene: TRBV14
d_gene: TRBD1
abundance: NA
j_gene: TRBJ1-1
CDR3aa: CASSPRAGGTEAFF
CDR3nt: TGTGCCAGCAGCCCCCGAGCAGGGGGCACTGAAGCTTTCTTT

v_gene: TRBV6-6
d_gene: NA
abundance: NA
j_gene: TRBJ1-1
CDR3aa: CASSLDESTEAFF
CDR3nt: TGTGCCAGCAGCCTAGATGAGTCTACTGAAGCTTTCTTT

v_gene: TRBV19
d_gene: TRBD1
abundance: NA
j_gene: TRBJ1-1
CDR3aa: CASSRTGGTEAFF
CDR3nt: TGTGCCAGTAGTCGCACAGGGGGCACTGAAGCTTTCTTT

v_gene: TRBV7-8
d_gene: TRBD1
abundance: NA
j_gene: TRBJ2-3
CDR3aa: CASSSTGTGADTQYF
CDR3nt: TGTGCCAGCAGCTCCACGGGGACAGGGGCAGATACGCAGTATTTT

v_gene: TRBV11-2
d_gene: TRBD1
abundance: NA
j_gene: TRBJ2-1
CDR3aa: CASSIFTGAYNEQFF
CDR3nt: TGTGCCAGCAGCATTTTTACAGGGGCATACAATGAGCAGTTCTTC

v_gene: TRBV6-6
d_gene: NA
abundance: NA
j_gene: TRBJ2-2
CDR3aa: CASLVGAPTGELFF
CDR3nt: TGTGCCAGCCTGGTGGGGGCCCCAACCGGGGAGCTGTTTTTT

v_gene: TRBV2
d_gene: NA
abundance: NA
j_gene: TRBJ1-2
CDR3aa: CASSSNRGGYTF
CDR3nt: TGTGCCAGCAGTTCTAACCGGGGTGGCTACACCTTC

v_gene: TRBV5-4
d_gene: TRBD1
abundance: NA
j_gene: TRBJ2-1
CDR3aa: CASSVGDSYNEQFF
CDR3nt: TGTGCCAGCAGCGTAGGGGACAGTTACAATGAGCAGTTCTTC

v_gene: TRBV7-8
d_gene: NA
abundance: NA
j_gene: TRBJ1-1
CDR3aa: CASSMDSYSNTEAFF
CDR3nt: TGTGCCAGCAGCATGGACAGCTATTCGAACACTGAAGCTTTCTTT

v_gene: TRBV6-5
d_gene: TRBD1
abundance: NA
j_gene: TRBJ2-7
CDR3aa: CASRKGGVWEQYF
CDR3nt: TGTGCCAGCAGGAAAGGGGGCGTTTGGGAGCAGTACTTC

v_gene: TRBV27
d_gene: NA
abundance: NA
j_gene: TRBJ1-2
CDR3aa: CASSFSQGGYGYTF
CDR3nt: TGTGCCAGCAGTTTCTCTCAGGGCGGCTATGGCTACACCTTC

v_gene: TRBV19
d_gene: TRBD1
abundance: NA
j_gene: TRBJ1-5
CDR3aa: CASSMLTGVRNQPQHF
CDR3nt: TGTGCCAGTAGTATGTTAACAGGGGTCCGGAATCAGCCCCAGCATTTT

v_gene: TRBV19
d_gene: TRBD1
abundance: once
j_gene: TRBJ2-2
CDR3aa: CASTPTGETGELFF
CDR3nt: TGTGCCAGTACCCCGACAGGGGAAACCGGGGAGCTGTTTTTT

v_gene: TRBV19
d_gene: TRBD1
abundance: NA
j_gene: TRBJ2-1
CDR3aa: CATGGTGGGASYNEQFF
CDR3nt: TGTGCCACGGGAGGGACAGGGGGAGGGGCCTCCTACAATGAGCAGTTCTTC

v_gene: TRBV5-5
d_gene: TRBD1
abundance: NA
j_gene: TRBJ2-7
CDR3aa: CASSWATGEVWEQYF
CDR3nt: TGTGCCAGCAGTTGGGCGACAGGGGAAGTGTGGGAGCAGTACTTC

v_gene: TRBV9
d_gene: NA
abundance: NA
j_gene: TRBJ1-5
CDR3aa: CASSVGQGGNQPQHF
CDR3nt: TGTGCCAGCAGCGTAGGGCAGGGTGGGAATCAGCCCCAGCATTTT

v_gene: TRBV7-3
d_gene: NA
abundance: NA
j_gene: TRBJ1-2
CDR3aa: CASSLGTGPRGYTF
CDR3nt: TGTGCCAGCAGCTTGGGAACAGGGCCGAGGGGCTACACCTTC

v_gene: TRBV19
d_gene: NA
abundance: NA
j_gene: TRBJ1-5
CDR3aa: CASRSQPSGRYQPQHF
CDR3nt: TGTGCCAGTAGAAGCCAACCCTCCGGGAGATATCAGCCCCAGCATTTT

v_gene: TRBV9
d_gene: NA
abundance: NA
j_gene: TRBJ1-4
CDR3aa: CASSLGMQGNEKLFF
CDR3nt: TGTGCCAGCAGCTTGGGGATGCAGGGTAATGAAAAACTGTTTTTT

v_gene: TRBV11-3
d_gene: TRBD1
abundance: NA
j_gene: TRBJ2-7
CDR3aa: CASSSDRVGEQYF
CDR3nt: TGTGCCAGCAGCTCGGACAGGGTGGGTGAGCAGTACTTC

v_gene: TRBV11-3
d_gene: NA
abundance: NA
j_gene: TRBJ2-5
CDR3aa: CASSYSSETQYF
CDR3nt: TGTGCCAGCAGCTACTCGTCTGAGACCCAGTACTTC

v_gene: TRBV7-2
d_gene: NA
abundance: NA
j_gene: TRBJ1-5
CDR3aa: CASSVDSNQPQHF
CDR3nt: TGTGCCAGCAGCGTTGACAGTAATCAGCCCCAGCATTTT

v_gene: TRBV6-1
d_gene: TRBD1
abundance: NA
j_gene: TRBJ1-1
CDR3aa: CANLKQGAGTEAFF
CDR3nt: TGTGCCAATCTAAAACAGGGGGCTGGGACTGAAGCTTTCTTT

v_gene: TRBV9
d_gene: TRBD1
abundance: NA
j_gene: TRBJ2-5
CDR3aa: CASSVDQGESQYF
CDR3nt: TGTGCCAGCAGCGTAGATCAGGGGGAATCCCAGTACTTC

v_gene: TRBV5-1
d_gene: TRBD2
abundance: NA
j_gene: TRBJ2-1
CDR3aa: CASSFETSGGYNEQFF
CDR3nt: TGCGCCAGCAGTTTTGAGACTAGCGGGGGGTACAATGAGCAGTTCTTC

v_gene: TRBV6-4
d_gene: NA
abundance: NA
j_gene: TRBJ2-3
CDR3aa: CASSDPPSMNTQYF
CDR3nt: TGTGCCAGCAGTGACCCCCCTAGTATGAATACGCAGTATTTT

v_gene: TRBV2
d_gene: TRBD1
abundance: NA
j_gene: TRBJ1-2
CDR3aa: CASSDRPPGQGAGGYTF
CDR3nt: TGTGCCAGCAGTGATCGACCTCCGGGACAGGGGGCTGGTGGCTACACCTTC

v_gene: TRBV5-1
d_gene: TRBD1
abundance: NA
j_gene: TRBJ1-6
CDR3aa: CASVYYGTGKRQKKSNSPLHF
CDR3nt: TGCGCCAGTGTATACTACGGGACAGGGAAGCGCCAAAAAAAGTCAAATTCACCCCTCCACTTT

v_gene: TRBV28
d_gene: NA
abundance: NA
j_gene: TRBJ1-1
CDR3aa: CASSLGGEGVEAFF
CDR3nt: TGTGCCAGCAGCCTCGGAGGGGAGGGAGTTGAAGCTTTCTTT

v_gene: TRBV6-5
d_gene: TRBD1
abundance: NA
j_gene: TRBJ1-2
CDR3aa: CASRPQGENGYTF
CDR3nt: TGTGCCAGCAGGCCGCAGGGGGAGAATGGCTACACCTTC

v_gene: TRBV6-1
d_gene: NA
abundance: NA
j_gene: TRBJ2-3
CDR3aa: CASKEMTSTDTQYF
CDR3nt: TGTGCCAGCAAGGAGATGACTAGCACAGATACGCAGTATTTT

v_gene: TRBV7-8
d_gene: NA
abundance: NA
j_gene: TRBJ2-7
CDR3aa: CASSFREGSYEQYF
CDR3nt: TGTGCCAGCAGCTTTAGAGAGGGCTCCTACGAGCAGTACTTC

v_gene: TRBV6-5
d_gene: NA
abundance: NA
j_gene: TRBJ1-3
CDR3aa: CASTGVSGNTIYF
CDR3nt: TGTGCCAGCACTGGAGTCTCTGGAAACACCATATATTTT

v_gene: TRBV7-8
d_gene: TRBD1
abundance: NA
j_gene: TRBJ2-7
CDR3aa: CASSFGTETYEQYF
CDR3nt: TGTGCCAGCAGCTTCGGGACAGAGACCTACGAGCAGTACTTC

v_gene: TRBV5-1
d_gene: TRBD2
abundance: NA
j_gene: TRBJ2-1
CDR3aa: CASSLAPRGGSYNEQFF
CDR3nt: TGCGCCAGCAGCTTGGCCCCCCGGGGGGGCTCCTACAATGAGCAGTTCTTC

v_gene: TRBV9
d_gene: TRBD1
abundance: NA
j_gene: TRBJ2-3
CDR3aa: CASSGSLDRGSTDTQYF
CDR3nt: TGTGCCAGCAGCGGGTCCCTCGACAGGGGTAGCACAGATACGCAGTATTTT

v_gene: TRBV5-5
d_gene: NA
abundance: NA
j_gene: TRBJ1-2
CDR3aa: CASSLAANYGYTF
CDR3nt: TGTGCCAGCAGTTTGGCGGCTAACTATGGCTACACCTTC

v_gene: TRBV18
d_gene: TRBD1
abundance: NA
j_gene: TRBJ1-5
CDR3aa: CASSEGQGGVQPQHF
CDR3nt: TGTGCCAGCTCGGAAGGACAGGGGGGAGTTCAGCCCCAGCATTTT

v_gene: TRBV15
d_gene: TRBD2
abundance: NA
j_gene: TRBJ2-4
CDR3aa: CATSRFGGVAGEDIQYF
CDR3nt: TGTGCCACCAGCAGATTCGGTGGGGTAGCGGGGGAGGACATTCAGTACTTC

v_gene: TRBV4-2
d_gene: TRBD1
abundance: few
j_gene: TRBJ1-2
CDR3aa: CASSQPDREGYGYTF
CDR3nt: TGTGCCAGCAGCCAACCGGACAGGGAGGGCTATGGCTACACCTTC

v_gene: TRBV19
d_gene: NA
abundance: NA
j_gene: TRBJ1-6
CDR3aa: CASSIFPGSYNSPLHF
CDR3nt: TGTGCCAGTAGTATATTTCCGGGATCCTATAATTCACCCCTCCACTTT

v_gene: TRBV5-1
d_gene: TRBD2
abundance: NA
j_gene: TRBJ2-3
CDR3aa: CASRPGTSGGTDTQYF
CDR3nt: TGCGCCAGCAGGCCCGGGACTAGCGGGGGCACAGATACGCAGTATTTT